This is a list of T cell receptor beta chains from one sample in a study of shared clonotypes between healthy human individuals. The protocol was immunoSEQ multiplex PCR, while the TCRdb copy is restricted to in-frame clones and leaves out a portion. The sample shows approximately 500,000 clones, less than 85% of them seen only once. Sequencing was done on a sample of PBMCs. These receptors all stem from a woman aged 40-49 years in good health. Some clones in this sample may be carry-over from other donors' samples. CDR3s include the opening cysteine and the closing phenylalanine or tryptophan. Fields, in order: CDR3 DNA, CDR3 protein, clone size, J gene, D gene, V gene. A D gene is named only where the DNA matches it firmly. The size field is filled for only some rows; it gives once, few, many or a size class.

DNA: TGTGCCAGCAGCCTGGGACCCGCCTCCTACGAGCAGTACTTC; CDR3: CASSLGPASYEQYF; size: .; J: TRBJ2-7; D: .; V: TRBV11-2
DNA: TGTGCCAGCAGCCAAGGGGGTCTTTCTTCTCAGCCCCAGCATTTT; CDR3: CASSQGGLSSQPQHF; size: .; J: TRBJ1-5; D: .; V: TRBV4-2
DNA: TGTGCCAGCAGCTACGGGACTAGCGTTAACTCCTACAATGAGCAGTTCTTC; CDR3: CASSYGTSVNSYNEQFF; size: .; J: TRBJ2-1; D: TRBD2; V: TRBV7-9
DNA: TGTGCCAGCAACCCGGGGGCCCGAGAGGCCGAGCAGTACTTC; CDR3: CASNPGAREAEQYF; size: .; J: TRBJ2-7; D: .; V: TRBV2
DNA: TGTGCCAGCAGCTCTCAGAACACTGAAGCTTTCTTT; CDR3: CASSSQNTEAFF; size: few; J: TRBJ1-1; D: .; V: TRBV6-6
DNA: TGTGCCAGCTCACCGTCTAGAGCGGGACGGACAGATACGCAGTATTTT; CDR3: CASSPSRAGRTDTQYF; size: once; J: TRBJ2-3; D: TRBD2; V: TRBV18
DNA: TGTGCCAGCAGCTTAGATGGCGGGAGCCGGTACGAGCAGTACTTC; CDR3: CASSLDGGSRYEQYF; size: .; J: TRBJ2-7; D: TRBD2; V: TRBV7-2
DNA: TGTGCCAGCAAGGACAGGGACTACGAGCAGTACTTC; CDR3: CASKDRDYEQYF; size: .; J: TRBJ2-7; D: TRBD1; V: TRBV28
DNA: TGTGCCAGCTCTCTCGGTTGGGGGCGATCCGGGGAGCTGTTTTTT; CDR3: CASSLGWGRSGELFF; size: .; J: TRBJ2-2; D: .; V: TRBV18
DNA: TGCGCCAGCAGCGACCGGGACAGGGGTGGCTACACCTTC; CDR3: CASSDRDRGGYTF; size: .; J: TRBJ1-2; D: TRBD1; V: TRBV4-3
DNA: TGTGCCAGCAGCAGGGACAGGGGGCACCCTCCCACAGATACGCAGTATTTT; CDR3: CASSRDRGHPPTDTQYF; size: .; J: TRBJ2-3; D: .; V: TRBV21-1
DNA: TGTGCCAGCAGTCTTGGACCTGGGGACCAGCCCCAGCATTTT; CDR3: CASSLGPGDQPQHF; size: .; J: TRBJ1-5; D: .; V: TRBV2
DNA: TGTGCCAGCATGCCGGAGGGGGGGCAGCTATACAATGAGCAGTTCTTC; CDR3: CASMPEGGQLYNEQFF; size: .; J: TRBJ2-1; D: .; V: TRBV28
DNA: TGTGCCAGCAGTTGGGGACTAGCGGGTAGCACAGATACGCAGTATTTT; CDR3: CASSWGLAGSTDTQYF; size: .; J: TRBJ2-3; D: TRBD2; V: TRBV7-9
DNA: TGCGCCAGCAGTGAGTCGTGGATGCCGTACTTC; CDR3: CASSESWMPYF; size: .; J: TRBJ2-7; D: .; V: TRBV10-2
DNA: TGTGCCAGCACCCCGGGACAGACTAACTATGGCTACACCTTC; CDR3: CASTPGQTNYGYTF; size: few; J: TRBJ1-2; D: TRBD1; V: TRBV6-5
DNA: TGTGCCACCAGCACTGGACCGGATGTCACAGATACGCAGTATTTT; CDR3: CATSTGPDVTDTQYF; size: .; J: TRBJ2-3; D: .; V: TRBV15
DNA: TGTGCCACCAGTGCGGGATGGCACGAGCAGTACTTC; CDR3: CATSAGWHEQYF; size: .; J: TRBJ2-7; D: .; V: TRBV15
DNA: TGTGCCAGCAGTGAAGATCCGGACAGACACCGGGGAGCTGTTTTT; CDR3: CASSEDPDRHRGAVF; size: .; J: TRBJ2-2; D: .; V: TRBV2
DNA: TGTGCCAGCAGACAGGACAGCCTTTATGGCTACACCTTC; CDR3: CASRQDSLYGYTF; size: .; J: TRBJ1-2; D: .; V: TRBV28
DNA: TGTGCCAGCAGCTTAAGGGGGAGAGCTTTCTTT; CDR3: CASSLRGRAFF; size: .; J: TRBJ1-1; D: .; V: TRBV7-2
DNA: TGTGCCAGTAGTATAGCTCGGGACAGTCCGGAGACCCAGTACTTC; CDR3: CASSIARDSPETQYF; size: .; J: TRBJ2-5; D: TRBD1; V: TRBV19
DNA: TGTGCCAGCAGCCCTCCTTCTAGACAGGCTGGGGAGCTGTTTTTT; CDR3: CASSPPSRQAGELFF; size: .; J: TRBJ2-2; D: .; V: TRBV7-8
DNA: TGTGCCAGCAGCCCCCCGGGGGGCTTAACCGGGGAGCTGTTTTTT; CDR3: CASSPPGGLTGELFF; size: .; J: TRBJ2-2; D: .; V: TRBV28
DNA: TGCGCCAGCAGCTCCAGAGGAGACAATGAGCAGTTCTTC; CDR3: CASSSRGDNEQFF; size: .; J: TRBJ2-1; D: .; V: TRBV5-1
DNA: TGTGCCAGCAGGGACAGTAACACAGATACGCAGTATTTT; CDR3: CASRDSNTDTQYF; size: .; J: TRBJ2-3; D: .; V: TRBV28
DNA: TGCGCCAGCAGCTTGTCCGCAGGGGAGTTGGAGCAGTACTTC; CDR3: CASSLSAGELEQYF; size: .; J: TRBJ2-7; D: .; V: TRBV5-1
DNA: TGTGCCAGCAGCTTAGCGATGGGCGGGAGTCCCACAGATACGCAGTATTTT; CDR3: CASSLAMGGSPTDTQYF; size: .; J: TRBJ2-3; D: TRBD2; V: TRBV7-6
DNA: TGTGCCATCAGTGAAGGGTTAGCGGAATCTAGCACAGATACGCAGTATTTT; CDR3: CAISEGLAESSTDTQYF; size: .; J: TRBJ2-3; D: .; V: TRBV10-3
DNA: TGTGCCAGCAGTGCCCGACAGGGGATCTTGTCCTACGAGCAGTACTTC; CDR3: CASSARQGILSYEQYF; size: .; J: TRBJ2-7; D: TRBD1; V: TRBV6-1
DNA: TGTGCCAGCAGTTTAATGGTGTCCCGTAGGGGGGAGCTGTTTTTT; CDR3: CASSLMVSRRGELFF; size: .; J: TRBJ2-2; D: .; V: TRBV27
DNA: TGTGCCAGCAGCTTGATCCCAAGAGACACCATATATTTT; CDR3: CASSLIPRDTIYF; size: .; J: TRBJ1-3; D: .; V: TRBV5-4